One sample yielded the 18 T cell receptor beta chains listed below, sequenced in a study of blood T cell repertoires in COVID-19. Clones were read by immunoSEQ multiplex PCR, and TCRdb kept only the in-frame ones, dropping some. The repertoire has approximately 200,000 clones, approximately 78% of them found once; the top ten carry approximately 12%. The sample consisted of peripheral blood. The receptors here all came from a woman at least 80 years old with COVID-19, enrolled during active disease.

The chain links TRBV7-8 to TRBJ1-1; D remains ambiguous. With 1 base removed from V and 6 bases from J, the gap between germline ends came to 9 bases. The CDR3 covers 13 residues. The germline CDR1 and CDR2 sequences are SGHVS and FQNEAQ. CDR3 in amino acids: CASSLVWEAEAFF. For the CDR3, the DNA is TGTGCCAGCAGCTTAGTTTGGGAGGCTGAAGCTTTCTTT.

V and J are TRBV6-2 or TRBV6-3 and TRBJ1-1; D perhaps matches TRBD1 (5 bases). CDR3 length equals 16 residues. The V gene's germline CDR1 is MNHEY and CDR2 SVGEGT. Deletions cut 2 bases from V and 1 base from J, with 14 bases between. CDR3 in DNA: TGTGCCAGCAGTTACACCCGGACAAAGGCGAACACTGAAGCTTTCTTT. It is translated as CASSYTRTKANTEAFF.

In this sample, this clone turned up many times. This chain connects TRBV28 to TRBJ2-7; D may be TRBD1 (6 bases). The germline CDR1 and CDR2 sequences are MDHEN and SYDVKM. The CDR3 is 14 amino acids. Trimming cost V 3 bases and J 0 bases, with 9 bases left between them. The DNA for the CDR3 is TGTGCCAGCAGTTTCGACAGGAGCTCCTACGAGCAGTACTTC. This codes for CASSFDRSSYEQYF.

J is TRBJ2-2 and V is TRBV28; D is perhaps TRBD1 (6 bases). The CDR3 spans 15 residues. Germline CDR1 is MDHEN and CDR2 is SYDVKM. Trimming left V 4 bases short and J 1 base short, with 10 bases between. The CDR3: CASSWWTENTGELFF. CDR3 sequence (DNA): TGTGCCAGCAGTTGGTGGACAGAGAACACCGGGGAGCTGTTTTTT.

The chain joins TRBV5-6 to TRBJ1-2; TRBD1 aligns across 7 bases. With 4 bases clipped from V and 4 bases from J, the junction kept 4 bases outside the gene matches. CDR1 and CDR2 (germline): SGHDT, YYEEEE. The length of the CDR3 is 13 residues. The chain's CDR3 is CASSKDRVYGYTF. The CDR3 DNA follows: TGTGCCAGCAGCAAAGACAGGGTCTATGGCTACACCTTC.

The chain couples TRBV24-1 to TRBJ1-1; TRBD1 aligns across 7 bases. This CDR3 comprises 14 residues. Germline V gene sequence: CDR1 KGHDR, CDR2 SFDVKD. V trimming: 3 bases; J trimming: 4 bases; junction bases outside the gene matches: 4. As DNA, the CDR3 is TGTGCCACCAGTGATACAGGGGTGGTCACTGAAGCTTTCTTT. This encodes CATSDTGVVTEAFF.

In this sample, this clone turned up once. The chain recombines TRBV23-1 with TRBJ2-7, with 8 bases that match TRBD1. TRBV23-1 is recorded as an ORF, its role being uncertain. This CDR3 has 16 residues. Trimming at V came to 2 bases and at J to 6 bases, leaving 12 bases not matched to a gene. CDR3 in amino acids: CASSQGPGQASGEQYF. As DNA, the CDR3 is TGCGCCAGCAGTCAAGGCCCGGGACAGGCCTCGGGCGAGCAGTACTTC.

The chain joins TRBV5-6 to TRBJ1-5; 10 bases align to TRBD1. The V gene's germline CDR1 is SGHDT and CDR2 YYEEEE. This CDR3 is 17 amino acids long. Trimming removed 2 bases from V and 9 bases from J; junction bases left unmatched: 14. CDR3 DNA sequence: TGTGCCAGCAGCTTTTACCGGGACAGGGGTAGATTTGTGCCCCAGCATTTT. Protein product: CASSFYRDRGRFVPQHF.

This clone was recorded only once. The chain links TRBV5-4 to TRBJ1-1; possibly TRBD1 for D (5 bases). The CDR3 is 13 residues long. Trimming removed 4 bases at V and 5 bases at J, with 12 bases between. In germline, CDR1 is SGHNT, CDR2 YYREEE (reference sequence). CDR3: CASSPVGRTEAFF. In DNA, the CDR3 is TGTGCCAGCAGCCCAGTGGGGCGAACTGAAGCTTTCTTT.

The chain uses TRBV3-1 (or the pseudogene TRBV3-2) and TRBJ2-3; maybe TRBD1 (5 bases). This CDR3 comprises 15 residues. The V and J ends lost 0 bases and 4 bases respectively, with 11 bases between them. Germline values: CDR1 LGHDT, CDR2 YNNKEL (reference sequence). CDR3 amino acids: CASSQDGAVADTQYF. CDR3 DNA: TGTGCCAGCAGCCAAGATGGGGCCGTGGCAGATACGCAGTATTTT.

V usage is TRBV6-5 and J usage is TRBJ1-3, with 7 bases fitting TRBD1. The CDR3 contains 15 residues. The trim removed 3 bases at V and 2 bases at J, leaving 4 bases unmatched. Per germline, CDR1 MNHEY and CDR2 SVGAGI. This chain's CDR3 is CASSYAGGPGNTIYF. In nucleotides, the CDR3 is TGTGCCAGCAGTTATGCAGGGGGACCTGGAAACACCATATATTTT.

The V call is TRBV4-1, the J call TRBJ2-1, with TRBD2 matching over 7 bases. The V gene end was trimmed by 0 bases and the J gene end by 2 bases; junction bases not matched to a gene: 4. This CDR3 spans 16 amino acids. CDR1 is MGHRA, CDR2 YSYEKL, per germline. For the CDR3, the DNA is TGCGCCAGCAGCCAAGATAGACTAGCAGCCTACAATGAGCAGTTCTTC. Translation: CASSQDRLAAYNEQFF.

The CDR3 region is CASSLDGGAGDTQYF. In DNA, the CDR3 is TGTGCCAGCAGCTTAGACGGGGGGGCCGGAGATACGCAGTATTTT. This chain links TRBV11-2 with TRBJ2-3; 8 bases map to TRBD2. V lost 0 bases to trimming and J lost 5 bases; unmatched junction nucleotides: 4. Germline CDR1 is SGHAT and CDR2 is FQNNGV. There are 15 residues in the CDR3.

The chain employs TRBV18 and TRBJ1-1; D is perhaps TRBD1 (5 bases). The CDR3 loop spans 14 amino acids. Trimming took 4 bases from V and 1 from J, leaving 10 bases between them. Germline values: CDR1 KGHSH, CDR2 LQKENI. In DNA, the CDR3 is TGTGCCAGCTCACTGACAGAATCGAACACTGAAGCTTTCTTT. Translated: CASSLTESNTEAFF.

Regarding this clone: An end of the junction does not agree with germline; a read error may underlie this. The chain carries TRBV5-4 and TRBJ2-1, with TRBD1 matching over 11 bases. The length of the CDR3 is 15 residues. Per germline, CDR1 SGHNT and CDR2 YYREEE (reference sequence). The CDR3, as DNA: TGTGCCAGCAGGTTGGACAGGGGGCAGGACAATGAGCAGTTCTTC. Protein product: CASRLDRGQDNEQFF.

The rearrangement links TRBV29-1 to TRBJ2-7; 10 bases align to TRBD2. Germline-derived CDR1 and CDR2 are SQVTM and ANQGSEA. J was trimmed by 6 bases and V by 5 bases; bases with no gene match: 10. This CDR3 contains 14 residues. The CDR3 DNA reads TGCAGCGTTCTCCCTAGCGGGAGTCTGGTCGAGCAGTACTTC. Its protein is CSVLPSGSLVEQYF.

This clone was counted a few times. CDR3 amino acids: CASNYRGRGYGYTF. The CDR3 coding sequence is TGTGCCAGCAACTACAGGGGGCGCGGCTATGGCTACACCTTC. The chain links TRBV9 to TRBJ1-2; 9 nucleotides agree with TRBD1. V gave up 6 bases and J gave up 4 bases; unmatched junction bases: 7. This CDR3 is built from 14 residues. Germline lookup yields CDR1 SGDLS and CDR2 YYNGEE.

CDR3 bases: TGTGCCAGCAGCGGACGGGACAGGGCTTCCTACGAGCAGTACTTC. The encoded protein is CASSGRDRASYEQYF. This chain connects TRBV11-1 to TRBJ2-7; 9 positions agree with TRBD1. Germline loops: CDR1 SGHAT, CDR2 FQDESV (reference sequence). CDR3 length: 15 residues. V dropped 5 bases and J dropped 1; count of bases not matched to a gene: 6.